This T cell receptor (beta chain) was documented in a study of T cell responses to AZD1222 COVID-19 vaccine. Notes on the study in general: Unmutated variant regions are reportedly targeted by nearly half of spike-specific TCRs. Dominant at 160-218 and 743-854, vaccine-associated CD4 TCRs also spanned spike.

The CDR3 consists of 13 residues. Germline V gene data show CDR1 as SQVTM and CDR2 as ANQGSEA. The V end was cut by 4 bases, the J end by 0 bases, with 6 bases between. Sequencing used immunoSEQ multiplex PCR; TCRdb keeps in-frame clones, though not all of them. In the table there are about 140,000 clones, more than 90% of which are singletons. Concerning this clone itself: Its antigen is not identified.

The sequences come from peripheral blood, collected on day 0 of AZD1222 vaccination. J is TRBJ2-2 and V is TRBV29-1; D is unclear. This sequence was found in an adult in good health. In DNA, the CDR3 is TGCAGCGTTGGAGGAACGAACACCGGGGAGCTGTTTTTT. This gives the protein CSVGGTNTGELFF.